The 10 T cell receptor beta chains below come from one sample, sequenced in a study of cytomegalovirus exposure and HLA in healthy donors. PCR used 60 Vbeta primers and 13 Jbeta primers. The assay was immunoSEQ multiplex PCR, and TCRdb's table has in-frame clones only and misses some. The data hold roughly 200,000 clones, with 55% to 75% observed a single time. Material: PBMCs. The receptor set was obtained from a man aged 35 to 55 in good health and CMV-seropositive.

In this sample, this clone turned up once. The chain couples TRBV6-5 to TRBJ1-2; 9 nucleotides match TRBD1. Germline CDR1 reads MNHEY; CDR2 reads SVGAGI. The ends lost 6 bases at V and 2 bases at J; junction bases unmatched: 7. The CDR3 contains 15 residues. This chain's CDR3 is CASSHPGTGNYGYTF. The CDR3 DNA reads TGTGCCAGCAGCCACCCTGGGACAGGGAACTATGGCTACACCTTC.

As DNA, the CDR3 is TGCGCCAGCAGCCTGGAGACAGTTAGTTATGGCTACACCTTC. Protein product: CASSLETVSYGYTF. This rearrangement joins TRBV5-1 to TRBJ1-2, with a weak D call TRBD1 (5 bases). The V end was cut by 4 bases, the J end by 5 bases, with 15 bases between. This CDR3 spans 14 amino acids. CDR1 and CDR2 (germline): SGHRS, YFSETQ. Combining the CDR3 with reference TRBV5-1 and TRBJ1-2 gives the whole variable domain KAGVTQTPRYLIKTRGQQVTLSCSPISGHRSVSWYQQTPGQGLQFLFEYFSETQRNKGNFPGRFSGRQFSNSRSEMNVSTLELGDSALYLCASSLETVSYGYTFGSGTRLTVV.

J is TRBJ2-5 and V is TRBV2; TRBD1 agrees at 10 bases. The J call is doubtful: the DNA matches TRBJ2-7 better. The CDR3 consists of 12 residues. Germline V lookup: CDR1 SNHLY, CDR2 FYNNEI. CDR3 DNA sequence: TGTGCCAGCGCGACAGGGGGCCACGAGCAGTACTTC. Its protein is CASATGGHEQYF.

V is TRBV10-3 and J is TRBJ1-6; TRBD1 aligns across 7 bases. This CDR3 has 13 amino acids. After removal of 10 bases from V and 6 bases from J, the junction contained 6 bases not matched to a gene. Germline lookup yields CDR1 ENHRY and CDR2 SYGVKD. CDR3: CASRGQINSPLHF. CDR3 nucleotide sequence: TGTGCCAGCCGGGGACAGATTAATTCACCCCTCCACTTT.

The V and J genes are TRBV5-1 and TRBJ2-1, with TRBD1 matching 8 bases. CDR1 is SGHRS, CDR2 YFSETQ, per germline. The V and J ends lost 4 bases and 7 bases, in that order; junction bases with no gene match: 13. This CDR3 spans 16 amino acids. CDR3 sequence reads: CASSQGGQGGRNEQFF. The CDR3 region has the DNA TGCGCCAGCAGCCAGGGAGGACAGGGCGGACGTAATGAGCAGTTCTTC. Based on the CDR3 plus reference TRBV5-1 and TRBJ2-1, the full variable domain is KAGVTQTPRYLIKTRGQQVTLSCSPISGHRSVSWYQQTPGQGLQFLFEYFSETQRNKGNFPGRFSGRQFSNSRSEMNVSTLELGDSALYLCASSQGGQGGRNEQFFGPGTRLTVL.

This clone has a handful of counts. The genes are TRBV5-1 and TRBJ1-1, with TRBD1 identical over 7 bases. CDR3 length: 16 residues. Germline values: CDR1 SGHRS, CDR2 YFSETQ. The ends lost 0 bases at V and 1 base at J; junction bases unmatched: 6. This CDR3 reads CASSLESGGRNTEAFF. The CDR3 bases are TGCGCCAGCAGCTTGGAGTCAGGGGGGCGGAACACTGAAGCTTTCTTT.

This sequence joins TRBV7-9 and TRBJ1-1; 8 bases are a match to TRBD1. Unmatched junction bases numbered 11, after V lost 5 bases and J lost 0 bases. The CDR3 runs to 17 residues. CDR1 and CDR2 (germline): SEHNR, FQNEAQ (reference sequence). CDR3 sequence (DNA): TGTGCCAGCAGCCCCCAGGCTGGACAGGGTATGAACACTGAAGCTTTCTTT. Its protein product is CASSPQAGQGMNTEAFF.

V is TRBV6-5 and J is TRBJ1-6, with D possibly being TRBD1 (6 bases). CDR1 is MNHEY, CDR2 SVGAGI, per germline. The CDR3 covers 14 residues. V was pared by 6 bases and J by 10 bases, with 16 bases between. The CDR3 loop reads CASRKGDRYSPLHF. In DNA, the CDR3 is TGTGCCAGCAGGAAGGGGGACCGCTACTCACCCCTCCACTTT.

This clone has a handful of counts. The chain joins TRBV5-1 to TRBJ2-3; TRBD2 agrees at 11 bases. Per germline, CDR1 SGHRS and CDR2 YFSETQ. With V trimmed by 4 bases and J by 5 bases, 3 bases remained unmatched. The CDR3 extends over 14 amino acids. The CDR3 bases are TGCGCCAGCAGCACTAGCGGGGGTGGAGATACGCAGTATTTT. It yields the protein CASSTSGGGDTQYF.

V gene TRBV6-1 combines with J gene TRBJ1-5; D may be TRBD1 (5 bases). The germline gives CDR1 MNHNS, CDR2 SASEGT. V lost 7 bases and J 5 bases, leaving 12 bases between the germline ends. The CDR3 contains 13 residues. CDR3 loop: CASIQGGDQPQHF. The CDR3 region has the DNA TGTGCCAGCATTCAGGGAGGGGATCAGCCCCAGCATTTT.